The clone carrying this T cell receptor beta chain showed up just a few times. Its antigen is currently unknown. This sample was taken from a study of quantifying T cell responses using KT2 cells. About the research overall: Reverse transcription used primers in the TCR alpha and beta constant regions. The T4 ligation step was estimated to exceed 8% efficiency under optimum conditions. Points from the study as a whole: KT2 clone alpha and beta sequence counts scaled linearly with input KT2 cell number.

A single-stranded UMI oligo with SP2 sequence was ligated to cDNA 3' ends. First-round PCR used 4 to 5 cycles and beta primers RC1.1 and RC1.2 covering TRBC1 and TRBC2. A single record per CDR3 protein comes from TCRdb applying MiXCR to the UMI-ligation and nested PCR reads. Among fewer than 50,000 distinct CDR3 sequences listed, about a sixth were seen once. Unfractionated PBMC were spiked with known numbers of KT2 clone cells. The CDR3 is 14 residues long. Germline V gives CDR1 SGHAT, CDR2 FQNNGV. Trimming pared 2 bases from V and 0 bases from J, leaving 7 bases between. The specimen was PBMCs spiked with cells of the T cell clone KT2. V gene TRBV11-2 combines with J gene TRBJ1-1; the D is unclear. The TCR originated in a human donor. The DNA for the CDR3 is TGTGCCAGCAGCTTATTGCTTTTGAACACTGAAGCTTTCTTT. Its translation is CASSLLLLNTEAFF.